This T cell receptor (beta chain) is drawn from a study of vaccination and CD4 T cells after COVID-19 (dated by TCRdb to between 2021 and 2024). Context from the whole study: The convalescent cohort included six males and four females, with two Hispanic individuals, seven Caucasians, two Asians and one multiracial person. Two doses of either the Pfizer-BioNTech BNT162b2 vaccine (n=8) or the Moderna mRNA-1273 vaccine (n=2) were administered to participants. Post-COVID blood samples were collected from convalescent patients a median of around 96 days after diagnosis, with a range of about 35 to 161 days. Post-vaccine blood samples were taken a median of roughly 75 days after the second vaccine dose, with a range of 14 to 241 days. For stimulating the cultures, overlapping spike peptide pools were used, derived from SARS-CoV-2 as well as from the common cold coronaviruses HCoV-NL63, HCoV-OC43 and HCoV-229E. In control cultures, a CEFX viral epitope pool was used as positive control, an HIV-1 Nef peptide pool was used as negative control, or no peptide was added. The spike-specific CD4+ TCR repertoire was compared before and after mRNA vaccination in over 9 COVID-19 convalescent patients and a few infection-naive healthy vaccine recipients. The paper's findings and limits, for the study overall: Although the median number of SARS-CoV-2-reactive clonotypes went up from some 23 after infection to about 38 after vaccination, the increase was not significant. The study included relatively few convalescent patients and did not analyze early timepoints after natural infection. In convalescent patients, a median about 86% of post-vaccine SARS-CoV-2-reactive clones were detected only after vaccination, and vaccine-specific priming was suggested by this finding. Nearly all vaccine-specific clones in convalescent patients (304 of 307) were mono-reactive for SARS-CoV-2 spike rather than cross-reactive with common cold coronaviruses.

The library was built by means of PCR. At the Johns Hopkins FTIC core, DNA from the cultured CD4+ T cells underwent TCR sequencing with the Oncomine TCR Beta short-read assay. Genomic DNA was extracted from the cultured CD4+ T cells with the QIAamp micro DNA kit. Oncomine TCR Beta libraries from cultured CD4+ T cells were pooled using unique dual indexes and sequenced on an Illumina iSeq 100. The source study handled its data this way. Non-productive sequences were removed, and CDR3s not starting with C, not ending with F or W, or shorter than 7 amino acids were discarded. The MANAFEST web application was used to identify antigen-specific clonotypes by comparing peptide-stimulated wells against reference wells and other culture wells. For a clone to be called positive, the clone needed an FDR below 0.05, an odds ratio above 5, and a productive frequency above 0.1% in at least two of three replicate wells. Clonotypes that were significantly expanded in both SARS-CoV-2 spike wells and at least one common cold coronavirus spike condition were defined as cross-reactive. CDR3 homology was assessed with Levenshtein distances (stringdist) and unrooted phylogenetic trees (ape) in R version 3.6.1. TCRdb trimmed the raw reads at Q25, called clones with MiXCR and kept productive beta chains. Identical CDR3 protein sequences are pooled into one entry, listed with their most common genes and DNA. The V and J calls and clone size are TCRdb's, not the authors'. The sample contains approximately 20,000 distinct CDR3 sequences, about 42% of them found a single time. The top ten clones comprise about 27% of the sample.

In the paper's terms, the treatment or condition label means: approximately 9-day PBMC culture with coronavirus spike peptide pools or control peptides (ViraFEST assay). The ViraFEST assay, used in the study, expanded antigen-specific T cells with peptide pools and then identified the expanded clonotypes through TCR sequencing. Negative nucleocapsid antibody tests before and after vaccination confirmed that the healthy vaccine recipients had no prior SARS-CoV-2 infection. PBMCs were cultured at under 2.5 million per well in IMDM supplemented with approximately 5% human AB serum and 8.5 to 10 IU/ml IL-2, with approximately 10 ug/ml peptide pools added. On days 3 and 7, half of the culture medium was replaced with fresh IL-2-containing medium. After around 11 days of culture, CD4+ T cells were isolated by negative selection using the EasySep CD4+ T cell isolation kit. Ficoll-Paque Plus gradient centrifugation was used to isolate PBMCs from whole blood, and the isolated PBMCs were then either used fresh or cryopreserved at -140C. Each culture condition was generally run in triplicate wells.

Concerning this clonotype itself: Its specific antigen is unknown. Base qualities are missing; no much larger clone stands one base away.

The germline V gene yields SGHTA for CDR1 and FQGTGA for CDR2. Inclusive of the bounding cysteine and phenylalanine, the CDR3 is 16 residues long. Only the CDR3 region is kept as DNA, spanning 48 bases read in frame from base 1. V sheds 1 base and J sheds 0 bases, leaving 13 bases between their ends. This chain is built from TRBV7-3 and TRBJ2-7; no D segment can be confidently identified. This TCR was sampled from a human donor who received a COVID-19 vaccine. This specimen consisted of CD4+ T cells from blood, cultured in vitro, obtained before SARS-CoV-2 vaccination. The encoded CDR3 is CASSLIVRFSSYEQYF. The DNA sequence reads TGTGCCAGCAGCTTAATTGTCCGATTTTCCTCCTACGAGCAGTACTTC.